This TCR beta chain was sequenced in a study of CD8+CD57+ T cells in acquired aplastic anemia. Background on the study: Where healthy donors were concerned, CD4+ cells averaged about 10 million reads. Study-wide points: A set of twenty-nine CD8+ CDR3 sequences was shared between patients and controls, and these sequences appeared highly expressed in patients.

Concerning this clonotype itself: Antigen unknown.

Both TCR beta VDJ combination and CDR3 sequence profiling were carried out. Genomic DNA was the template for this profiling. One entry per CDR3 protein, called by TCRdb with MiXCR from the reads. The sample has 35,000 to 50,000 distinct CDR3 sequences; around 63% are singletons. Sequences were obtained from sorted CD4+, CD8+, or CD8+CD57+ T cells (not recorded which) from PBMCs. The TCR was taken from a human donor in good health, serving as a control.

Here the CDR3 reads CATRGPPEETQYF. CDR3 DNA sequence: TGTGCCACCAGGGGACCTCCAGAGGAGACCCAGTACTTC. V and J are TRBV15 and TRBJ2-5; D could derive from TRBD1 or TRBD2 (5 bases each). This CDR3 is built from 13 residues. Trimming shortened V by 6 bases and J by 5 bases, and 13 bases separated the two germline ends. Germline assignment: CDR1 LNHNV and CDR2 YYDKDF (reference sequence).